A single sample is the source of the 13 T cell receptor beta chains below, sequenced in a study of blood T cell repertoires in COVID-19. Produced via immunoSEQ multiplex PCR; TCRdb's table is partial and in-frame only. This sample has some 270,000 clones, with 80% to 90% found just once. Sequenced input: PBMCs or T cells enriched from blood (not recorded which). All receptors come from a middle-aged woman who had been exposed to COVID-19.

V is TRBV25-1 and J is TRBJ1-2; 7 bases agree with TRBD1. Germline loops: CDR1 MGHDK, CDR2 SYGVNS. This CDR3 has 13 residues. V trimming: 4 bases; J trimming: 10 bases; junction bases outside the gene matches: 9. CDR3 sequence (DNA): TGTGCCAGCAGTGCGGTAAACAGGGGCGTCTACACCTTC. Its protein product is CASSAVNRGVYTF.

This CDR3 reads CASSPPGGLRNEQFF. Here the CDR3 DNA reads TGTGCCAGCAGCCCTCCGGGGGGGCTGAGGAATGAGCAGTTCTTC. This chain connects TRBV7-2 to TRBJ2-1, with 8 nucleotides matching TRBD2. The CDR3 sequence is 15 residues long. Per germline, CDR1 SGHTA and CDR2 FQGNSA. V trimming: 5 bases; J trimming: 7 bases; junction bases outside the gene matches: 10.

The chain couples TRBV4-1 to TRBJ2-7; the D gene is possibly TRBD2 (6 bases). This CDR3 has 12 residues. V was trimmed by 1 base and J by 5 bases, leaving 6 bases between them. The V gene's germline CDR1 is MGHRA and CDR2 YSYEKL. Here the CDR3 reads CASSQGEDEQYF. DNA of the CDR3: TGCGCCAGCAGCCAAGGGGAGGACGAGCAGTACTTC.

The gene calls are TRBV28 and TRBJ1-6; D gene uncertain. The CDR3 extends over 16 amino acids. Germline CDR1 MDHEN, CDR2 SYDVKM. V was shortened by 5 bases and J by 0 bases, with 11 bases between the two germline ends. CDR3: CASSTKQSSYNSPLHF. The CDR3 coding sequence is TGTGCCAGCAGTACAAAACAGAGCTCCTATAATTCACCCCTCCACTTT.

The chain has TRBV19 and TRBJ2-1; maybe TRBD2 (6 bases). Germline-derived CDR1 and CDR2 are LNHDA and SQIVND (reference sequence). The CDR3 covers 14 residues. V lost 3 bases and J lost 10, with 16 bases in between. The CDR3 DNA is TGTGCCAGTAGTATCCTAGCGTACTCGGGGGAGCAGTTCTTC. Its translation is CASSILAYSGEQFF.

This sequence joins TRBV30 and TRBJ1-5; TRBD1 might be the D (5 bases). The CDR3 sequence is 13 residues long. Trimming stripped 2 bases from V and 7 bases from J, with 12 bases between. Germline loops: CDR1 GTSNPN, CDR2 SVGIG (reference sequence). CDR3 sequence reads: CAWSSRGWQPQHF. The CDR3 DNA is TGTGCCTGGAGTTCAAGGGGATGGCAGCCCCAGCATTTT.

The V and J genes are TRBV28 and TRBJ2-5; TRBD2 matches at 7 bases. After removal of 6 bases from V and 1 base from J, the junction contained 5 bases not matched to a gene. The CDR3 contains 14 residues. Germline V gene sequence: CDR1 MDHEN, CDR2 SYDVKM. CDR3 in amino acids: CASRTGGPQETQYF. The CDR3 DNA reads TGTGCCAGCAGGACGGGGGGTCCCCAAGAGACCCAGTACTTC.

The V call is TRBV29-1, the J call TRBJ1-2; TRBD1 agrees at 8 bases. CDR3 length: 13 amino acids. CDR1 SQVTM and CDR2 ANQGSEA come from the germline V gene. The junction had 11 bases not matched to a gene; V was cut back by 6 bases and J by 8 bases. The CDR3 loop reads CSVARYDRGGYTF. In DNA form, the CDR3 reads TGCAGCGTGGCCCGGTACGACAGGGGAGGCTACACCTTC.

The J gene is TRBJ1-5, the V gene TRBV25-1; D possibly corresponds to TRBD1 (5 bases). Trimming cost V 1 base and J 2 bases, with 6 bases left between them. The germline CDR1 and CDR2 sequences are MGHDK and SYGVNS. The CDR3 covers 14 residues. This CDR3 is CASSEWGGNQPQHF. CDR3 nucleotides: TGTGCCAGCAGTGAATGGGGGGGCAATCAGCCCCAGCATTTT.

The chain is built from TRBV5-1 and TRBJ2-1; the match to TRBD1 covers 7 bases. The junction had 14 bases not matched to a gene; V was cut back by 4 bases and J by 7 bases. From germline, CDR1 is SGHRS and CDR2 YFSETQ. The length of the CDR3 is 16 residues. The CDR3 is CASSLTTGVVGNEQFF. The CDR3 DNA sequence: TGCGCCAGCAGCCTCACTACAGGGGTGGTTGGAAATGAGCAGTTCTTC.

This chain uses TRBV12-3 or TRBV12-4 with TRBJ1-4; the D is unclear. The CDR3 sequence is 12 residues long. The germline V and J ends were trimmed by 3 bases and 8 bases, with 7 bases remaining between them. CDR3 in DNA: TGTGCCAGCAGTTTTAGCTGGGAAAAACTGTTTTTT. Translation: CASSFSWEKLFF.

The rearrangement uses TRBV2 and TRBJ1-5; possible D gene TRBD1, 6 bases. The ends were cut back, 7 bases at V and 8 bases at J, with 15 bases in the middle. This CDR3 comprises 13 residues. Germline CDR1 and CDR2: SNHLY and FYNNEI. DNA of the CDR3: TGTGCCAGCATAGGGGGGGCTCGTGAGCCCCAGCATTTT. This codes for CASIGGAREPQHF.

The V call is TRBV11-2, the J call TRBJ2-5; 12 bases are a match to TRBD2. CDR1 and CDR2 from the germline V gene are SGHAT and FQNNGV. CDR3 length: 15 residues. V lost 10 bases and J lost 0; bases outside the gene matches: 6. This chain's CDR3 is CATGLAGSYQETQYF. The CDR3 bases are TGTGCCACCGGACTAGCGGGATCGTACCAAGAGACCCAGTACTTC.